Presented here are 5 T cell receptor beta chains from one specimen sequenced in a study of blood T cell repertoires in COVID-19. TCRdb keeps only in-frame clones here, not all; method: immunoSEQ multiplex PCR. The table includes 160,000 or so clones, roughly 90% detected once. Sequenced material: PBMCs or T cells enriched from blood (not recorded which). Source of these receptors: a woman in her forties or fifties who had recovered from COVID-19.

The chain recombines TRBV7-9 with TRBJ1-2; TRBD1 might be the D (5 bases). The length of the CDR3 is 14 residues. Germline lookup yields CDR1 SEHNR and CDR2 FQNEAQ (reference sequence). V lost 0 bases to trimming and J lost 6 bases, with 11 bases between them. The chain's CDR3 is CASSLAGPVDGYTF. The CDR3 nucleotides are TGTGCCAGCAGCTTAGCGGGGCCTGTCGATGGCTACACCTTC.

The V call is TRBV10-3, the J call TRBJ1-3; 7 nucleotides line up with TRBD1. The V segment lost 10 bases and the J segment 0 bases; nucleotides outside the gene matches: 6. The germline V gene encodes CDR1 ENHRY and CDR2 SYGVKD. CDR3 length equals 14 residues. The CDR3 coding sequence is TGTGCCACCTACGACAGGGTCTCTGGAAACACCATATATTTT. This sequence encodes CATYDRVSGNTIYF.

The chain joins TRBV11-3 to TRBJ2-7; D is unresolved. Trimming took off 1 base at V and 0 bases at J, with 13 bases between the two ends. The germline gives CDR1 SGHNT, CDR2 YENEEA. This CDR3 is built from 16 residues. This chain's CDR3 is CASSLGRIWSSYEQYF. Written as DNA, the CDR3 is TGTGCCAGCAGCTTAGGGCGCATCTGGAGCTCCTACGAGCAGTACTTC.

The CDR3 DNA sequence: TGTGCCAGCAGGGAGGGGGGGAGCTCCTACAATGAGCAGTTCTTC. It encodes CASREGGSSYNEQFF. This chain joins TRBV7-9 and TRBJ2-1; tentatively, D is TRBD2 (7 bases). This CDR3 is 15 amino acids long. V lost 6 bases to trimming and J lost 0 bases, with 12 bases between them. Germline V gives CDR1 SEHNR, CDR2 FQNEAQ (reference sequence).

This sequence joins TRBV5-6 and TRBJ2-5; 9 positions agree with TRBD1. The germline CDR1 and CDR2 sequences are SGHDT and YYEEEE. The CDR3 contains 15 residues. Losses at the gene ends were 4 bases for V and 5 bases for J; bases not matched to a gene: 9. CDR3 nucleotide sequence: TGTGCCAGCAGCGTCCCACAGGGGGCACGCGAGACCCAGTACTTC. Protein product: CASSVPQGARETQYF.